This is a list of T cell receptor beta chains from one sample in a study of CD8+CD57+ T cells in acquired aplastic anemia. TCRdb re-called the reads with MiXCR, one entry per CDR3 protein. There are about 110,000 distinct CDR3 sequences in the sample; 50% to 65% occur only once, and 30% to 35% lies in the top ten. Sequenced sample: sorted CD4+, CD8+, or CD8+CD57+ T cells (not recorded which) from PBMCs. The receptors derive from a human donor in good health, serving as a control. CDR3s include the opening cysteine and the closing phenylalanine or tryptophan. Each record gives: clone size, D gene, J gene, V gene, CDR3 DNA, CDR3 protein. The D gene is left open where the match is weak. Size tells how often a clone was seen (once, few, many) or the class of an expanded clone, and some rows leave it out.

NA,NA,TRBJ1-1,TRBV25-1,TGTGCCAGCTCCAGCCCGGAACCGCTAAACCCTGAAGCTTTCTTT,CASSSPEPLNPEAFF
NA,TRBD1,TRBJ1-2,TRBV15,TGTGCCACCAGCGCACTGGTTGGTAGGACAGGGAGCCGCGGCTATGGCTACACCTTC,CATSALVGRTGSRGYGYTF
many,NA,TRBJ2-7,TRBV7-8,TGTGCCAGCAGCTTAAGCCACGAGCAGTACTTC,CASSLSHEQYF
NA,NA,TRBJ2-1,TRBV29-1,TGCAGCGTTGAAGTCAGCTACAATGAGCAGTTCTTC,CSVEVSYNEQFF
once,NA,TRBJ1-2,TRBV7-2,TGTGCCAGCAGCACCCGAGGAAGATCCTATGGCTACACCTTC,CASSTRGRSYGYTF
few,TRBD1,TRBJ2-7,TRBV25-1,TGTGCCAGCAGTAATCGAGGGACAGGGGCCGAGCAGTACTTC,CASSNRGTGAEQYF
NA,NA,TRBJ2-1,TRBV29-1,TGCAGCGTTAACCAGCAGATTTACAATGAGCAGTTCTTC,CSVNQQIYNEQFF
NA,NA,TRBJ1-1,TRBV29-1,TGCAGCGTGGGACGTTCGGGTACTGAAGCTTTCTTT,CSVGRSGTEAFF
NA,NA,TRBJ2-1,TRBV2,TGTGCCAGCAGTGGAGGTTTCCATGAGCAGTTCTTC,CASSGGFHEQFF
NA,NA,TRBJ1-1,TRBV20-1,TGCAGTGCTCCCGGACACTGGAACACTGAAGCTTTCTTT,CSAPGHWNTEAFF
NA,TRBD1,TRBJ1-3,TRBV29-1,TGCAGCGTGATAGGGACAGCGAGCTCTGGAAACACCATATATTTT,CSVIGTASSGNTIYF
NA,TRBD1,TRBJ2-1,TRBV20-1,TGCAGTGCTAGAGATCAGGACAGGGTTGACTACAATGAGCAGTTCTTC,CSARDQDRVDYNEQFF
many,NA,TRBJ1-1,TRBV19,TGTGCCAGTAGTATCAGCGACGGGTACACTGAAGCTTTCTTT,CASSISDGYTEAFF
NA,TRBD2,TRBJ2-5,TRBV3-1,TGTGCCAGCAGCCAAGATCCTAGCGGGGGGGGGGAGACCCAGTACTTC,CASSQDPSGGGETQYF